This is a list of T cell receptor beta chains from one sample in a study of blood T cells in healthy people across ages. Via MiXCR, TCRdb re-called the 5' RACE reads, giving one row per CDR3 protein. The sample lists 1,500,000 or so distinct CDR3 sequences; 42% were seen once. Sequences were obtained from blood. These receptors were collected from a woman between 18 and 29 years old in good health. Each CDR3 is given with its conserved first and last residue. The D gene is left open where the match is weak. For some rows the clone size is stated as once, few or many, or as a class when expanded; others skip it.

D: .
J: TRBJ2-6
V: TRBV29-1
size: .
DNA: TGCAGCGTTGGCCGTGAGGCTGGGGCCAACGTCCTGACTTTC
CDR3: CSVGREAGANVLTF

D: TRBD1
J: TRBJ2-2
V: TRBV12-3/TRBV12-4
size: .
DNA: TGTGCCAGCAGGGGAACAGGGGGAATCACCGGGGAGCTGTTTTTT
CDR3: CASRGTGGITGELFF

D: .
J: TRBJ1-3
V: TRBV3-1
size: few
DNA: TGTGCCAGCAGCCAAAGCCGTGGAAACACCATATATTTT
CDR3: CASSQSRGNTIYF

D: TRBD1
J: TRBJ1-1
V: TRBV14
size: .
DNA: TGTGCCAGCAGTCCCGGGAGGGGGCAAATTGAAGCTTTCTTT
CDR3: CASSPGRGQIEAFF

D: TRBD1
J: TRBJ2-5
V: TRBV12-3/TRBV12-4
size: .
DNA: TGTGCCAGCATCGGAATTTACAGACAGGGACGCAATGAGCAGTACTTC
CDR3: CASIGIYRQGRNEQYF

D: TRBD2
J: TRBJ2-3
V: TRBV20-1
size: .
DNA: TGCAGTGCTCCCAATAATGGAGCGGGGGGGTTGATGAAAGATACGCAGTATTTT
CDR3: CSAPNNGAGGLMKDTQYF

D: TRBD2
J: TRBJ2-5
V: TRBV20-1
size: .
DNA: TGCAGTGCAACGGGACTAGGACCTCAAGAGACCCAGTACTTC
CDR3: CSATGLGPQETQYF

D: .
J: TRBJ2-1
V: TRBV20-1
size: few
DNA: TGCAGTGCCCCCTGGGGTTTGGCAGGCTCCTACAATGAGCAGTTCTTC
CDR3: CSAPWGLAGSYNEQFF

D: TRBD1
J: TRBJ2-1
V: TRBV12-3/TRBV12-4
size: .
DNA: TGTGCCACCAAGACAGGGGGATCCTACAATGAGCAGTTCTTC
CDR3: CATKTGGSYNEQFF

D: TRBD1
J: TRBJ2-1
V: TRBV14
size: .
DNA: TGTGCCAGCAGCTCGGACAGGGCCAATGGGCAGTTCTTC
CDR3: CASSSDRANGQFF

D: .
J: TRBJ2-3
V: TRBV30
size: .
DNA: TGTGCCTGGAGTAGGGATCGGGGCACAGATACGCAGTATTTT
CDR3: CAWSRDRGTDTQYF

D: TRBD1
J: TRBJ1-2
V: TRBV12-3/TRBV12-4
size: many
DNA: TGTGCCAGCAGTCGAGACAGGGCCTACGGCTACACCTTC
CDR3: CASSRDRAYGYTF

D: .
J: TRBJ2-1
V: TRBV29-1
size: many
DNA: TGCAGCGTAGGGCAGAACAATGAGCAGTTCTTC
CDR3: CSVGQNNEQFF

D: .
J: TRBJ2-7
V: TRBV4-2
size: many
DNA: TGTGCCAGCAGCCAAGATTGGCGCGAGCAGTACTTC
CDR3: CASSQDWREQYF

D: TRBD1
J: TRBJ2-1
V: TRBV6-2/TRBV6-3
size: few
DNA: TGTGCCAGCACCCTAAACTACGGGACAGCTTACAATGAGCAGTTCTTC
CDR3: CASTLNYGTAYNEQFF

D: TRBD1
J: TRBJ2-7
V: TRBV20-1
size: few
DNA: TGCAGTGCTGGACACCCCCCTGACAGGGGGTACGAGCAGTACTTC
CDR3: CSAGHPPDRGYEQYF

D: .
J: TRBJ2-7
V: TRBV10-3
size: .
DNA: TGTGCCATCAGTGAGTTACTCGATTACAATGAGCAGTACTTC
CDR3: CAISELLDYNEQYF

D: .
J: TRBJ1-5
V: TRBV4-2
size: .
DNA: TGTGCCAGCAGCCAAGAGGGGTCATCCCAGCCCCAGCATTTT
CDR3: CASSQEGSSQPQHF

D: TRBD1
J: TRBJ1-2
V: TRBV20-1
size: .
DNA: TGCAGTGCTAGAGCAGTGGACAGGGTGACTGGCTACACCTTC
CDR3: CSARAVDRVTGYTF

D: TRBD1
J: TRBJ1-2
V: TRBV27
size: .
DNA: TGTGCCAGCAGTCCTGCAATGGCAGGGGGATGTGGCTACACCTTC
CDR3: CASSPAMAGGCGYTF

D: TRBD1
J: TRBJ1-5
V: TRBV2
size: .
DNA: TGTGCCAGCAGGGCCAGACAGGGGGGCAATCAGCCCCAGCATTTT
CDR3: CASRARQGGNQPQHF

D: .
J: TRBJ2-1
V: TRBV6-2/TRBV6-3
size: .
DNA: TGTGCCAGCATCGAGGACTATTCCTACAATGAGCAGTTTTTC
CDR3: CASIEDYSYNEQFF

D: TRBD1
J: TRBJ2-4
V: TRBV29-1
size: .
DNA: TGCAGCGTTGGACAGGACAGGAACATTCAGTACTTC
CDR3: CSVGQDRNIQYF

D: .
J: TRBJ2-7
V: TRBV29-1
size: .
DNA: TGCAGCGTTGAAGCGAGGCTTCAGAGCTCCTACGAGCAGTACTTC
CDR3: CSVEARLQSSYEQYF

D: TRBD2
J: TRBJ2-4
V: TRBV6-5
size: .
DNA: TGTGCCAGCAGTTACTCGCGGGGGAGGGATGCCAAAAACATTCAGTACTTC
CDR3: CASSYSRGRDAKNIQYF

D: TRBD1
J: TRBJ1-1
V: TRBV7-2
size: few
DNA: TGTGCCAGCAGCCTGGACAGGGCGTATGCTTTCTTT
CDR3: CASSLDRAYAFF

D: .
J: TRBJ2-7
V: TRBV7-2
size: .
DNA: TGTGCCAGCAGCTTACATCTCCCCTACGAGCAGTACTTC
CDR3: CASSLHLPYEQYF

D: TRBD2
J: TRBJ2-3
V: TRBV12-3/TRBV12-4
size: .
DNA: TGTGCCAGCACCGACGTGCTAGCGGGGGGGCCCGATACGCAGTATTTT
CDR3: CASTDVLAGGPDTQYF

D: .
J: TRBJ1-4
V: TRBV20-1
size: few
DNA: TGCAGTGCTCCGAGGAAGGGGAATGAAAAACTGTTTTTT
CDR3: CSAPRKGNEKLFF

D: .
J: TRBJ2-1
V: TRBV10-3
size: .
DNA: TGTGCCATCAGTGAGAGGCTAGATCGGAGCTCCTACAATGAGCAGTTCTTC
CDR3: CAISERLDRSSYNEQFF

D: TRBD1
J: TRBJ1-2
V: TRBV6-5
size: .
DNA: TGTGCCAGCAGTCCAGGGGGACCCCTCTATGGCTACACCTTC
CDR3: CASSPGGPLYGYTF

D: .
J: TRBJ1-1
V: TRBV7-2
size: .
DNA: TGTGCCAGCAGCCGACAGTTAGGGGGGAGCACTGAAGCTTTCTTT
CDR3: CASSRQLGGSTEAFF

D: .
J: TRBJ2-5
V: TRBV12-3/TRBV12-4
size: .
DNA: TGTGCCAGCAAACCCGGGCCAGTCCAACACAATGAGCAGTACTTC
CDR3: CASKPGPVQHNEQYF

D: TRBD2
J: TRBJ2-7
V: TRBV12-3/TRBV12-4
size: few
DNA: TGTGCCAGCAGGGGAGGGCCCACCTACGAGCAGTACTTC
CDR3: CASRGGPTYEQYF

D: TRBD1
J: TRBJ1-1
V: TRBV7-9
size: few
DNA: TGTGCCAGCAGCGGGGCCGGGACAGGGGGCGAGTACACTGAAGCTTTCTTT
CDR3: CASSGAGTGGEYTEAFF

D: TRBD1
J: TRBJ1-1
V: TRBV4-2
size: .
DNA: TGTGCCAGCAGCCAAGGCCCAGGGGGCTCGGTTGAAGCTTTCTTT
CDR3: CASSQGPGGSVEAFF

D: .
J: TRBJ1-5
V: TRBV4-1
size: few
DNA: TGCGCCAGCAGCCAAGCGGGGGCCCAGGGATATAGCAATCAGCCCCAGCATTTT
CDR3: CASSQAGAQGYSNQPQHF

D: .
J: TRBJ2-4
V: TRBV12-3/TRBV12-4
size: few
DNA: TGTGCCAGCAGTCACAGGGCGGGCGAAAACATTCAGTACTTC
CDR3: CASSHRAGENIQYF

D: .
J: TRBJ2-1
V: TRBV21-1
size: .
DNA: TGTGCCAGCCTACACGGTTACAATGAGCAGTTCTTC
CDR3: CASLHGYNEQFF

D: .
J: TRBJ1-2
V: TRBV7-2
size: few
DNA: TGTGCCAGCAGCTTAATCCGGGGACGTCCCTATGGCTACACCTTC
CDR3: CASSLIRGRPYGYTF

D: .
J: TRBJ2-1
V: TRBV6-6
size: few
DNA: TGTGCCAGCATTCCCGGGGCTCCTATATACAATGAGCAGTTCTTC
CDR3: CASIPGAPIYNEQFF

D: TRBD1
J: TRBJ1-6
V: TRBV9
size: .
DNA: TGTGCCAGCAGCGTGACAGGGCTGAATTCACCCCCCCACTTT
CDR3: CASSVTGLNSPPHF

D: TRBD2
J: TRBJ2-1
V: TRBV12-3/TRBV12-4
size: .
DNA: TGTGCCAGCACTGGACTAGCGGAATACAATGAGCAGTTCTTC
CDR3: CASTGLAEYNEQFF

D: .
J: TRBJ2-2
V: TRBV6-2/TRBV6-3
size: few
DNA: TGTGCCAGCAGTCGGACAGACACCGGGGAGCTGTTTTTT
CDR3: CASSRTDTGELFF

D: TRBD1
J: TRBJ2-3
V: TRBV7-6
size: .
DNA: TGTGCCAGCACGAAACAGGGGTATGCCACAGATACGCAGTATTTT
CDR3: CASTKQGYATDTQYF

D: .
J: TRBJ2-1
V: TRBV20-1
size: .
DNA: TGCAGTGCTCCGGGAGTCGGGTGGGATGAGCAGTTCTTC
CDR3: CSAPGVGWDEQFF

D: .
J: TRBJ1-2
V: TRBV20-1
size: few
DNA: TGCTGTCTCGGTTGGGGCTACACCTTC
CDR3: CCLGWGYTF

D: .
J: TRBJ1-1
V: TRBV10-3
size: few
DNA: TGTGCCAGTCGGGACGGACTAGATAGGGCTGAAGCTTTCTTT
CDR3: CASRDGLDRAEAFF

D: TRBD1
J: TRBJ1-1
V: TRBV7-6
size: .
DNA: TGTGCCAGCAGCTCAGGGGGCACGAACACTGAAGCTTTCTTT
CDR3: CASSSGGTNTEAFF

D: .
J: TRBJ1-2
V: TRBV5-1
size: .
DNA: TGCGCCAGCAAGGTTGCACGGACCAACTATGGCTACACCTTC
CDR3: CASKVARTNYGYTF

D: .
J: TRBJ2-2
V: TRBV2
size: few
DNA: TGTGCCAGCAGTGAGGAGACCGGGGAGCTGTTTTTT
CDR3: CASSEETGELFF

D: .
J: TRBJ2-3
V: TRBV2
size: few
DNA: TGTGCCAGCAGTACCGAGCAGGATACGCAGTATTTT
CDR3: CASSTEQDTQYF

D: TRBD2
J: TRBJ2-7
V: TRBV6-6
size: .
DNA: TGTGCCAGCAGCCCCGGGGGGAGTCTGTACGAGCAGTACTTC
CDR3: CASSPGGSLYEQYF

D: .
J: TRBJ2-1
V: TRBV10-1
size: .
DNA: TGCGCCAGCAGTGAGTCCCGGGGCTCCTACAATGAGCAGTTCTTC
CDR3: CASSESRGSYNEQFF

D: .
J: TRBJ2-5
V: TRBV20-1
size: few
DNA: TGCAGTGCTAGCCCCTTAGGGGAGCGCCAAGAGACCCAGTACTTC
CDR3: CSASPLGERQETQYF